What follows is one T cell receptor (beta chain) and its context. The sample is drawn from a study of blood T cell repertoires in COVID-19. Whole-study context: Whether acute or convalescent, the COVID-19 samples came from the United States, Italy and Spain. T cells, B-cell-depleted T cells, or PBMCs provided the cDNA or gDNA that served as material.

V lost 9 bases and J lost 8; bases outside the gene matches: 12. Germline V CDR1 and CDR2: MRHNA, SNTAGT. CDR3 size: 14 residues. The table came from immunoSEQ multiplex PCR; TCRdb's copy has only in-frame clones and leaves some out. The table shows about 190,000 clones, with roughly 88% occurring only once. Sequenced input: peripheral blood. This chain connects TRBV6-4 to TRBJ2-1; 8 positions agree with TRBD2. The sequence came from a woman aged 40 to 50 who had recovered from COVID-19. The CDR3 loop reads CARATAGAVYEQFF. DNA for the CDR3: TGTGCCAGGGCAACAGCGGGAGCGGTGTATGAGCAGTTCTTC.